The entry below describes one T cell receptor (beta chain). The data derive from a study of blood T cell repertoires in COVID-19. Overall study context: COVID-19 samples from acute and convalescent phases originated in the United States, Italy and Spain. In each case, the material was cDNA or gDNA derived from T cells, B-cell-depleted T cells, or PBMCs.

Per the original data handling: Amplification of reference gene primers was used by the study to estimate nucleated cell counts. The assay was immunoSEQ multiplex PCR, and TCRdb's table has in-frame clones only and misses some. That table supplies the V and J calls and clone size; D and trimming were determined from the DNA. The table shows about 80,000 clones, with roughly three quarters occurring only once. The source material was peripheral blood. This receptor was identified in a man in his 70s with active or convalescent COVID-19.

The CDR3 sequence is CASRVTGEGDTEAFF. The CDR3 nucleotides are TGTGCCAGCAGAGTGACAGGGGAGGGGGACACTGAAGCTTTCTTT. The chain employs TRBV7-3 and TRBJ1-1, with 8 nucleotides matching TRBD1. With 6 bases clipped from V and 3 bases from J, the junction kept 9 bases outside the gene matches. The CDR3 extends over 15 amino acids. CDR1 is SGHTA, CDR2 FQGTGA, per germline.